These 10 T cell receptor beta chains share one sample of origin, sequenced in a study of CD8 T cells in Susac syndrome (dated by TCRdb to between 2017 and 2020). The library relied on the immunoSEQ multiplex PCR assay. RNA was extracted using the RNeasy kit, and about 0.5 to 1 microgram was reverse transcribed with random hexamers. TCRdb trimmed public reads at Q25 via fastp, called clones via MiXCR and kept in-frame beta chains. Rows are unified per CDR3 protein, each entry keeping the most common DNA and genes. Recorded for this sample are approximately 280,000 distinct CDR3 sequences; 85% of them occurred a single time. Approximately 0.11% of the sample belongs to the ten largest clones. Sample: CD8+ T cells from PBMCs. Source of these receptors: a human donor with multiple sclerosis.

The table lists this clonotype with a few counts. The chain recombines TRBV15 with TRBJ2-7; D is perhaps TRBD2 (5 bases). V lost 8 bases to trimming and J lost 6 bases, with 23 bases between them. There are 15 residues in the CDR3. Germline CDR1 reads LNHNV; CDR2 reads YYDKDF (reference sequence). The CDR3 DNA is TGTGCCACCGGCGGAGTAGGTAGACTTGAGGGCGAGCAGTACTTC. It is translated as CATGGVGRLEGEQYF. Filled out from reference TRBV15 and TRBJ2-7, the complete variable domain reads DAMVIQNPRYQVTQFGKPVTLSCSQTLNHNVMYWYQQKSSQAPKLLFHYYDKDFNNEADTPDNFQSRRPNTSFCFLDIRSPGLGDTAMYLCATGGVGRLEGEQYFGPGTRLTVT.

CDR3 sequence: CASSYSGRGQETQYF. In DNA, the CDR3 is TGTGCCAGCTCATATAGCGGGAGGGGCCAAGAGACCCAGTACTTC. The chain carries TRBV27 and TRBJ2-5; 11 bases map to TRBD2. The V and J ends lost 8 bases and 1 base, in that order; junction bases with no gene match: 6. Germline V gene sequence: CDR1 MNHEY, CDR2 SMNVEV (reference sequence). The length of the CDR3 is 15 residues.

The rearrangement joins TRBV6-2 or TRBV6-3 to TRBJ1-5; D is ambiguous. This CDR3 is 14 amino acids long. V gave up 9 bases and J gave up 2 bases, with 14 bases separating them. Looked up from germline, CDR1 is MNHEY and CDR2 is SVGEGT. DNA for the CDR3: TGTGCCAGTTGCCCCGGGAAAGGCAATCAGCCCCAGCATTTT. Its translation is CASCPGKGNQPQHF.

V and J are TRBV28 and TRBJ1-1; D gene ambiguous. Deletions cut 3 bases from V and 5 bases from J, with 19 bases between. Germline CDR1 reads MDHEN; CDR2 reads SYDVKM. CDR3 length: 16 amino acids. CDR3 sequence: CASSFGWAGGNTEAFF. CDR3 sequence (DNA): TGTGCCAGCAGTTTCGGGTGGGCCGGCGGGAATACTGAAGCTTTCTTT.

The chain recombines TRBV29-1 with TRBJ1-4; D is undetermined. Trimming stripped 4 bases from V and 3 bases from J, with 6 bases between. Germline assignment: CDR1 SQVTM and CDR2 ANQGSEA. The CDR3 runs to 12 residues. The CDR3 reads CSVGQPNEKLFF. DNA for the CDR3: TGCAGCGTTGGGCAGCCTAATGAAAAACTGTTTTTT.

The rearrangement joins TRBV4-1 to TRBJ2-1; 8 nucleotides match TRBD2. The CDR3 loop spans 13 amino acids. The germline V gene has CDR1 MGHRA and CDR2 YSYEKL. V trimming: 6 bases; J trimming: 10 bases; junction bases outside the gene matches: 8. The CDR3 nucleotides are TGCGCCAGCAGGAGTAGCGGGATGAAAGAGCAGTTCTTC. Protein: CASRSSGMKEQFF.

This clonotype showed up just a few times. This chain connects TRBV7-3 to TRBJ1-3, with TRBD1 as a possible D gene (5 bases). CDR1 is SGHTA and CDR2 is FQGTGA in the germline V gene. Trimming shortened V by 3 bases and J by 5 bases, and 11 bases separated the two germline ends. This CDR3 is 14 amino acids long. This CDR3 is CASSFSGTRNTIYF. In DNA, the CDR3 is TGTGCCAGCAGCTTCTCTGGGACCAGAAACACCATATATTTT.

The chain recombines TRBV27 with TRBJ2-3, with 7 positions matching TRBD1. Germline lookup yields CDR1 MNHEY and CDR2 SMNVEV (reference sequence). Germline trimming cut 2 bases from V and 0 bases from J; bases unmatched to any gene: 5. This CDR3 region has 16 residues. CDR3 in amino acids: CASSLRGQLSTDTQYF. Here the CDR3 DNA reads TGTGCCAGCAGTTTAAGGGGACAGCTAAGCACAGATACGCAGTATTTT.

This clonotype appeared a few times. V gene TRBV4-1 combines with J gene TRBJ1-4; 7 bases align to TRBD1. The germline V gene encodes CDR1 MGHRA and CDR2 YSYEKL. The CDR3 runs to 13 residues. With V trimmed by 5 bases and J by 4 bases, 1 base remained unmatched. CDR3 amino acids: CASSGDSNEKLFF. Here the CDR3 DNA reads TGCGCCAGCAGCGGGGACAGTAATGAAAAACTGTTTTTT.

The CDR3 protein is CASSGRDRQLPGELFF. Written as DNA, the CDR3 is TGTGCCAGCAGTGGCCGGGACAGGCAATTGCCCGGGGAGCTGTTTTTT. The chain couples TRBV28 to TRBJ2-2; 8 nucleotides line up with TRBD1. CDR3 size: 16 residues. Germline-derived CDR1 and CDR2 are MDHEN and SYDVKM. V dropped 5 bases and J dropped 6; count of bases not matched to a gene: 11.